The 19 T cell receptor beta chains below come from one sample, sequenced in a study of T cell changes during pregnancy in multiple sclerosis (dated by TCRdb to the late 2010s). Library preparation employed the immunoSEQ multiplex PCR assay. TCRdb holds this immuneACCESS table with in-frame rearrangements only. Some clones are missing; in checked studies, unresolved V genes explain under half, and the rest has no known cause. In all, the sample holds tens of thousands of clones, and 86% of those were seen once. The top ten hold around 13% of the sample. The source material was CD8+ T cells from peripheral blood mononuclear cells, sampled in the first trimester of pregnancy. The receptors were sampled from a female donor in good health, enrolled as a control in a pregnancy study.

CDR3 sequence reads: CASSQESGLAALAEQFF. DNA for the CDR3: TGCGCCAGCAGCCAAGAGAGTGGACTAGCGGCTCTGGCGGAGCAGTTCTTC. The genes are TRBV4-3 and TRBJ2-1; TRBD2 matches 10 bases. The CDR3 covers 17 residues. Losses at the gene ends were 0 bases for V and 10 bases for J; bases not matched to a gene: 12. Germline V gives CDR1 LGHNA, CDR2 YSLEER.

CDR3 sequence: CAWDRDYGYTF. The CDR3 nucleotides read TGTGCCTGGGACAGGGACTATGGCTACACCTTC. J is TRBJ1-2 and V is TRBV30; 7 bases match TRBD1. The CDR3 has 11 amino acids. The germline CDR1 and CDR2 sequences are GTSNPN and SVGIG (reference sequence). V lost 5 bases and J lost 3; bases outside the gene matches: 0.

V is TRBV7-8 and J is TRBJ1-6; TRBD1 aligns across 8 bases. The CDR3 consists of 16 residues. V was pared by 0 bases and J by 8 bases, with 6 bases of the junction left unmatched. Germline V lookup: CDR1 SGHVS, CDR2 FQNEAQ. For the CDR3, the DNA is TGTGCCAGCAGCTTAGCCGACAGGGGCGGTTATTCACCCCTCCACTTT. Its translation: CASSLADRGGYSPLHF.

The V and J genes are TRBV10-3 and TRBJ1-5; TRBD1 matches at 7 bases. The CDR3 totals 14 residues. Germline trimming cut 6 bases from V and 4 bases from J; bases unmatched to any gene: 6. The germline V gene has CDR1 ENHRY and CDR2 SYGVKD. Written as DNA, the CDR3 is TGTGCCATCAGGGAGGACAGGTTGAATCAGCCCCAGCATTTT. Its translation: CAIREDRLNQPQHF.

With respect to this clone: The identical CDR3 is also encoded by other nucleotide sequences in the sample. The chain links TRBV27 to TRBJ2-3; TRBD2 agrees at 8 bases. Germline V gives CDR1 MNHEY, CDR2 SMNVEV (reference sequence). The CDR3 has 14 residues. V lost 6 bases to trimming and J lost 0 bases; unmatched junction nucleotides: 2. The chain's CDR3 is CASSGGASTDTQYF. DNA for the CDR3: TGTGCCAGCAGCGGGGGGGCCAGCACAGATACGCAGTATTTT.

The V call is TRBV11-2, the J call TRBJ2-5, with 9 nucleotides matching TRBD2. V was clipped by 7 bases and J by 4 bases; unmatched bases: 10. Germline V gives CDR1 SGHAT, CDR2 FQNNGV. The CDR3 runs 15 residues. The CDR3, as DNA: TGTGCCAGCACCGTGGGGCGGGGGGGCTTAGAGACCCAGTACTTC. This gives the protein CASTVGRGGLETQYF. The whole variable domain, remainder taken from reference TRBV11-2 and TRBJ2-5, is EAGVAQSPRYKIIEKRQSVAFWCNPISGHATLYWYQQILGQGPKLLIQFQNNGVVDDSQLPKDRFSAERLKGVDSTLKIQPAKLEDSAVYLCASTVGRGGLETQYFGPGTRLLVL.

This chain links TRBV7-9 with TRBJ1-2; 7 nucleotides match TRBD1. Trimming cost V 4 bases and J 0 bases; bases outside gene matches: 5. Germline V gene lookup returns CDR1 SEHNR and CDR2 FQNEAQ (reference sequence). The CDR3 is made up of 15 amino acids. CDR3 nucleotides: TGTGCCAGCAGCTCACCCCAGGGGGCTAACTATGGCTACACCTTC. This gives the protein CASSSPQGANYGYTF.

V is TRBV6-6 and J is TRBJ2-7; 11 positions agree with TRBD2. The CDR3 loop spans 15 amino acids. CDR1 MNHNY and CDR2 SVGAGI come from the germline V gene (reference sequence). J gave up 6 bases and V 5 bases, and 9 bases lay outside the gene matches. CDR3 DNA sequence: TGTGCCAGCAGTGCTTCACTAGCGGGAGTGAGCGAGCAGTACTTC. This sequence encodes CASSASLAGVSEQYF.

V usage is TRBV19 and J usage is TRBJ2-1, with 7 positions matching TRBD1. Germline V gene lookup returns CDR1 LNHDA and CDR2 SQIVND (reference sequence). V lost 6 bases to trimming and J lost 5 bases; unmatched junction nucleotides: 13. The CDR3 is 16 amino acids. CDR3 sequence: CASSSTLAGTDNEQFF. In nucleotides, the CDR3 is TGTGCCAGTAGCTCGACCCTAGCTGGGACAGACAATGAGCAGTTCTTC.

This chain connects TRBV28 to TRBJ2-5; D gene unclear. V was trimmed by 2 bases and J by 0 bases, leaving 13 bases between them. This CDR3 spans 16 amino acids. Germline values: CDR1 MDHEN, CDR2 SYDVKM. Here the CDR3 DNA reads TGTGCCAGCAGTTTACCCTTCGGCGAGGACCAAGAGACCCAGTACTTC. Its translation is CASSLPFGEDQETQYF. The whole variable domain, filled in from reference TRBV28 and TRBJ2-5, reads DVKVTQSSRYLVKRTGEKVFLECVQDMDHENMFWYRQDPGLGLRLIYFSYDVKMKEKGDIPEGYSVSREKKERFSLILESASTNQTSMYLCASSLPFGEDQETQYFGPGTRLLVL.

The chain has TRBV6-4 and TRBJ2-7, with 11 bases aligning to TRBD2. There are 14 residues in the CDR3. Germline trimming cut 3 bases from V and 3 bases from J; bases unmatched to any gene: 1. Germline CDR1 MRHNA, CDR2 SNTAGT. The CDR3: CASSETSGVYEQYF. The DNA of the CDR3 is TGTGCCAGCAGTGAGACTAGCGGGGTCTACGAGCAGTACTTC.

The chain combines TRBV27 with TRBJ2-1; tentatively, D is TRBD2 (5 bases). The CDR3 runs to 11 residues. V dropped 5 bases and J dropped 10 bases, with 9 bases sitting between them. Germline assignment: CDR1 MNHEY and CDR2 SMNVEV (reference sequence). CDR3 DNA sequence: TGTGCCAGCAGTGGGAGAGGAGAGCAGTTCTTC. Its translation is CASSGRGEQFF.

This clone was seen only a few times. This rearrangement joins TRBV29-1 to TRBJ1-2, with D maybe TRBD1 (6 bases). Trimming shortened V by 8 bases and J by 8 bases, and 18 bases separated the two germline ends. Germline V lookup: CDR1 SQVTM, CDR2 ANQGSEA. The CDR3 contains 12 residues. The CDR3 bases are TGCAGCCCCCCTTGGGGGGGGCTCGGCTACACCTTC. This sequence encodes CSPPWGGLGYTF.

A note on this clone: A much larger clone lies one base from this, so it may be a read error. The sample has other DNA sequences that encode this CDR3 too. The CDR3 DNA sequence: TGTGCCATCAGTGATGGAGGTTACTATGGCTACACCTTC. Amino acid sequence: CAISDGGYYGYTF. V gene TRBV10-3 combines with J gene TRBJ1-2; D unresolved. The germline V gene has CDR1 ENHRY and CDR2 SYGVKD. The CDR3 totals 13 residues. V was clipped by 3 bases and J by 3 bases, with 8 bases between them.

The chain employs TRBV19 and TRBJ1-1, with 8 bases matching TRBD1. The CDR3 is 13 amino acids. The V gene end was trimmed by 3 bases and the J gene end by 13 bases; junction bases not matched to a gene: 10. Germline V gene lookup returns CDR1 LNHDA and CDR2 SQIVND (reference sequence). The CDR3 sequence is CASSMTTGASVFF. The DNA of the CDR3 is TGTGCCAGTAGTATGACGACAGGGGCTTCGGTTTTCTTT.

The chain employs TRBV6-5 and TRBJ2-7, with D tentatively TRBD2 (6 bases). The CDR3 runs to 15 residues. V was clipped by 2 bases and J by 5 bases, with 16 bases between them. Germline CDR1 is MNHEY and CDR2 is SVGAGI. The CDR3 is CASSYPSEGENEQYF. The CDR3 nucleotides read TGTGCCAGCAGTTACCCCTCGGAGGGTGAGAACGAGCAGTACTTC.

V gene TRBV7-2 combines with J gene TRBJ2-7, with 14 nucleotides matching TRBD2. This CDR3 is 15 amino acids long. Germline V gives CDR1 SGHTA, CDR2 FQGNSA. The V gene end was trimmed by 6 bases and the J gene end by 3 bases; junction bases not matched to a gene: 4. The CDR3 DNA follows: TGTGCCAGCAGTTCGACTAGCGGGGGGGACTACGAGCAGTACTTC. This gives the protein CASSSTSGGDYEQYF.

This rearrangement joins TRBV29-1 to TRBJ2-3; tentative D call: TRBD2 (5 bases). The CDR3 is made up of 14 amino acids. The germline V gene encodes CDR1 SQVTM and CDR2 ANQGSEA. Between the trimmed V and J ends, which lost 5 bases and 1 base, there was a span of 13 bases. In nucleotides, the CDR3 is TGCAGCGTTCGACGGGGAGTTGGCACAGATACGCAGTATTTT. It translates to CSVRRGVGTDTQYF.

The J gene is TRBJ2-5, the V gene TRBV2; 9 bases fit TRBD1. TRBJ2-7 matches the DNA end more closely, so the J call is doubtful. Germline V CDR1 and CDR2: SNHLY, FYNNEI. There are 13 residues in the CDR3. CDR3 loop: CASQTGGRYEQYF. The CDR3 nucleotides read TGTGCCAGCCAAACAGGGGGCCGTTACGAGCAGTACTTC.